This entry lists 11 T cell receptor beta chains sequenced from one sample in a study of blood T cell repertoires in COVID-19 (dated by TCRdb to about 2020). The library relied on the immunoSEQ multiplex PCR assay. TCRdb re-hosts the immuneACCESS table, in-frame sequences only. Its copies lack some clones; in the studies checked, an unresolved V gene accounts for under half of them, and the cause for the rest is not known. Counted in this sample were fewer than 200,000 clones; about 88% of them appeared once. Approximately 5.6% of the sample belongs to the ten largest clones. The sample was peripheral blood. These receptors were taken from a man aged 35 to 55 with active or convalescent COVID-19.

The chain recombines TRBV27 with TRBJ1-1, with 7 bases aligning to TRBD1. The CDR3 sequence is 12 residues long. Germline CDR1 MNHEY, CDR2 SMNVEV (reference sequence). V was pared by 7 bases and J by 9 bases, with 8 bases of the junction left unmatched. The DNA of the CDR3 is TGTGCCAGCACTGGACAGGAAGATAAAGCTTTCTTT. Protein product: CASTGQEDKAFF.

The rearrangement joins TRBV30 to TRBJ1-4; TRBD1 matches 9 bases. V lost 3 bases, J lost 5 bases, and 4 bases stayed unmatched. Germline CDR1 is GTSNPN and CDR2 is SVGIG (reference sequence). This CDR3 spans 14 amino acids. CDR3 protein: CAWSGQGKNEKLFF. DNA of the CDR3: TGTGCCTGGAGCGGACAGGGGAAAAATGAAAAACTGTTTTTT.

This rearrangement joins TRBV18 to TRBJ2-3; D may be TRBD2 (5 bases). V was trimmed by 3 bases and J by 3 bases, leaving 10 bases between them. Germline V lookup: CDR1 KGHSH, CDR2 LQKENI. The CDR3 is 14 residues long. CDR3 protein: CASSPSGSTDTQYF. CDR3 sequence (DNA): TGTGCCAGCTCACCCTCGGGGAGTACAGATACGCAGTATTTT. The full variable domain, in which reference TRBV18 and TRBJ2-3 provide the parts outside the CDR3, is NAGVMQNPRHLVRRRGQEARLRCSPMKGHSHVYWYRQLPEEGLKFMVYLQKENIIDESGMPKERFSAEFPKEGPSILRIQQVVRGDSAAYFCASSPSGSTDTQYFGPGTRLTVL.

This clone appeared once. Other DNA sequences in the sample encode the same CDR3. The J gene is TRBJ1-1, the V gene TRBV4-3; the D is unclear. Germline V gene lookup returns CDR1 LGHNA and CDR2 YSLEER. The CDR3 spans 13 residues. Trimming left V 1 base short and J 3 bases short, with 6 bases between. In DNA form, the CDR3 reads TGCGCCAGCAGCCAAGGGCAGTACACTGAAGCTTTCTTT. Translating it yields CASSQGQYTEAFF.

The chain joins TRBV24-1 to TRBJ2-1; 13 positions match TRBD2. Germline trimming cut 3 bases from V and 10 bases from J; bases unmatched to any gene: 5. The CDR3 contains 15 residues. CDR1 and CDR2 from the germline V gene are KGHDR and SFDVKD. For the CDR3, the DNA is TGTGCCACCAGTGATACTAGCGGGGGGGCCAGGGAGCAGTTCTTC. This translates into CATSDTSGGAREQFF.

J is TRBJ1-6 and V is TRBV28, with a weak D call TRBD1 (5 bases). The V end was cut by 6 bases, the J end by 0 bases, with 15 bases between. Per germline, CDR1 MDHEN and CDR2 SYDVKM. This CDR3 region has 17 residues. The CDR3 reads CASSSNRLSSYNSPLHF. Here the CDR3 DNA reads TGTGCCAGCAGCTCCAACAGGTTGAGCTCCTATAATTCACCCCTCCACTTT. Together with reference TRBV28 and TRBJ1-6, the CDR3 gives the full variable domain: DVKVTQSSRYLVKRTGEKVFLECVQDMDHENMFWYRQDPGLGLRLIYFSYDVKMKEKGDIPEGYSVSREKKERFSLILESASTNQTSMYLCASSSNRLSSYNSPLHFGNGTRLTVT.

The chain is built from TRBV5-1 and TRBJ1-1, with 8 bases fitting TRBD1. Germline CDR1 SGHRS, CDR2 YFSETQ. V was clipped by 4 bases and J by 6 bases; unmatched bases: 8. The CDR3 loop spans 14 amino acids. CDR3 DNA: TGCGCCAGCAGCGTAACAGGGGGTGCAGCTGAAGCTTTCTTT. Translation gives CASSVTGGAAEAFF.

The J gene is TRBJ1-6, the V gene TRBV6-2 or TRBV6-3, with 7 bases that match TRBD1. Germline lookup yields CDR1 MNHEY and CDR2 SVGEGT. The length of the CDR3 is 14 residues. Trimming removed 0 bases from V and 17 bases from J; junction bases left unmatched: 10. The CDR3 DNA sequence: TGTGCCAGCAGTTACTCAACGACAGGGCTGAGTTTCCACTTT. As protein: CASSYSTTGLSFHF.

The table lists this clone with a count of one. The chain recombines TRBV19 with TRBJ2-5, with D possibly matching TRBD2 (6 bases). CDR3 length: 13 residues. Trimming left V 5 bases short and J 7 bases short, with 14 bases between. Germline lookup yields CDR1 LNHDA and CDR2 SQIVND (reference sequence). DNA for the CDR3: TGTGCCAGTAGTGGGGCGGACGGGGGGACCCAGTACTTC. Its protein is CASSGADGGTQYF.

This clone came up once. The chain recombines TRBV5-1 with TRBJ2-1, with TRBD2 identical over 13 bases. Per germline, CDR1 SGHRS and CDR2 YFSETQ. V lost 4 bases and J lost 7; bases outside the gene matches: 2. The CDR3 covers 14 residues. CDR3 in DNA: TGCGCCAGCAGCGGGACTAGCGGGGCTAATGAGCAGTTCTTC. Protein product: CASSGTSGANEQFF.

J is TRBJ1-2 and V is TRBV7-9; 7 bases map to TRBD1. V was clipped by 1 base and J by 5 bases; unmatched bases: 4. CDR3 length: 14 residues. Germline loops: CDR1 SEHNR, CDR2 FQNEAQ (reference sequence). The CDR3 nucleotides read TGTGCCAGCAGCTTAGTGGGACAGCTTTATGGCTACACCTTC. Its protein product is CASSLVGQLYGYTF.